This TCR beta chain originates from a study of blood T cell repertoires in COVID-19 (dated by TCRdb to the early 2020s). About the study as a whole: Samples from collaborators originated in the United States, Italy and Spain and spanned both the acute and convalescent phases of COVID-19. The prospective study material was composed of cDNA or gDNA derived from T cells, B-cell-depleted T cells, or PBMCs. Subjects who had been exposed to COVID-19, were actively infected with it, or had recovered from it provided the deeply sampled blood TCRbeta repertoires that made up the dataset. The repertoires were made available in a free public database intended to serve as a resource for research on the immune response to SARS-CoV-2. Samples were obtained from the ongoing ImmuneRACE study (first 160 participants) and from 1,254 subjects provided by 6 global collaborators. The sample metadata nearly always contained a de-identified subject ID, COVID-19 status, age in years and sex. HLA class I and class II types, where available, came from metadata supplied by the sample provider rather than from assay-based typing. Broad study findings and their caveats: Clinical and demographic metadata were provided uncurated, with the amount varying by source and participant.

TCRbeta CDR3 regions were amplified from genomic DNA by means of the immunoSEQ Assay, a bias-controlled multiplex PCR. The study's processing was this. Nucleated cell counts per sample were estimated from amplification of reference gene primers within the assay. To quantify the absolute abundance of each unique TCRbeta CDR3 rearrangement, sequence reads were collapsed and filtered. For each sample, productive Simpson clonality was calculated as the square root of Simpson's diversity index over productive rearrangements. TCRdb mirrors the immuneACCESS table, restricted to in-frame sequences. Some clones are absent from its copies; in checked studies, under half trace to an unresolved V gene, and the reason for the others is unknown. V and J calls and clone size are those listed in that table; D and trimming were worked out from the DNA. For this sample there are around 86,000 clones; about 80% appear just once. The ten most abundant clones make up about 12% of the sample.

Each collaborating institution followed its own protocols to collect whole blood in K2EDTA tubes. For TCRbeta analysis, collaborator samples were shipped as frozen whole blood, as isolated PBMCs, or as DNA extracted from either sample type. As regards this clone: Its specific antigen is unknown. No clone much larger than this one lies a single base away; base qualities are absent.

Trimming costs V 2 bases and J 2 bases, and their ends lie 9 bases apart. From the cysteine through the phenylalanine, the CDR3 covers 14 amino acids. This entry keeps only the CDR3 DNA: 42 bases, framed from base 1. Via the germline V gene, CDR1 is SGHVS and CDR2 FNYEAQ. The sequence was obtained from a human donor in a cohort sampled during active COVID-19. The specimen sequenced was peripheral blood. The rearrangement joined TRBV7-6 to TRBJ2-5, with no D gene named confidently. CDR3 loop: CASSLLTTQETQYF. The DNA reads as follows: TGTGCCAGCAGCTTATTAACTACACAAGAGACCCAGTACTTC.